This TCR beta chain was captured in a study of blood T cell repertoires in COVID-19. Study-wide background: COVID-19 samples from acute and convalescent phases originated in the United States, Italy and Spain. PBMCs, B-cell-depleted T cells, or T cells were the source of the cDNA or gDNA that made up the material.

Source study methods: Cell counts per sample came from amplifying reference gene primers. Profiling relied on immunoSEQ multiplex PCR, and the TCRdb table lists in-frame clones only, not all of them. V, J and clone size were drawn from that table, and D and trimming were deduced from the DNA. The sample holds around 120,000 clones, roughly 79% seen once. V shed 3 bases and J 11 bases; nucleotides not matched to a gene: 7. The CDR3 extends over 13 amino acids. Germline V CDR1 and CDR2: SGDLS, YYNGEE. This sequence was found in a man between 65 and 80 years old with active or convalescent COVID-19. The chain combines TRBV9 with TRBJ1-1; 10 nucleotides line up with TRBD1. The sequencing sample was made of peripheral blood. CDR3 nucleotide sequence: TGTGCCAGCAGCGGACCGGGACAGGGGCCCGCTTTCTTT. Protein product: CASSGPGQGPAFF.